This T cell receptor beta chain is drawn from a study of blood T cells in healthy people across ages. Background on the study: Capture by template switching was about one barcoded beta molecule per two T cells.

CDR3 length equals 15 residues. CDR1 is GTSNPN and CDR2 is SVGIG in the germline V gene (reference sequence). V dropped 4 bases and J dropped 0 bases, with 13 bases sitting between them. To note about this clonotype: The antigen is undetermined.

It was with a sample-barcoded 5' primer and a J-beta primer mix that a second PCR of roughly 7 to 12 cycles was run. The study obtained at least 2.5 million CDR3-containing paired-end reads from every sample. TCRdb called the 5' RACE reads again in MiXCR, with one record for every CDR3 protein. This table holds around 970,000 distinct CDR3 sequences, roughly 51% found once. Study-level results: The study could not conclusively compare naive and antigen-experienced cells, given its unsorted PBMCs. Higher diversity, along with more naive CD4+ cells, distinguished long-lived donors from aged donors.

This receptor was taken from an older woman in good health. The V call is TRBV30, the J call TRBJ1-5; the D gene is possibly TRBD1 (5 bases). Sequenced input: blood. The CDR3 coding sequence is TGTGCCTGGAATCCACGGACATTTAGCAATCAGCCCCAGCATTTT. Protein product: CAWNPRTFSNQPQHF.